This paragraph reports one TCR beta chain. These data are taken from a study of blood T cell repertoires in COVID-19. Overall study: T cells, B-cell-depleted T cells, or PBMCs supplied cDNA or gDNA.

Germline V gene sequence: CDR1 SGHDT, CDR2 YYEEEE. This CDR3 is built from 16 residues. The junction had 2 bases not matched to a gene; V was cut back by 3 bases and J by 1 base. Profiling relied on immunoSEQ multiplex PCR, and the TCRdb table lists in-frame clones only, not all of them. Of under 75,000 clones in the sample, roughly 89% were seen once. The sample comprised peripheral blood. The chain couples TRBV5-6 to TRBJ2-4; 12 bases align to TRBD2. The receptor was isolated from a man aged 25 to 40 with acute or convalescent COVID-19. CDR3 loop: CASSWTSGVAKNIQYF. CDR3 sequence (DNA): TGTGCCAGCAGCTGGACTAGCGGGGTTGCCAAAAACATTCAGTACTTC. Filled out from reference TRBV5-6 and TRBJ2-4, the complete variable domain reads DAGVTQSPTHLIKTRGQQVTLRCSPKSGHDTVSWYQQALGQGPQFIFQYYEEEERQRGNFPDRFSGHQFPNYSSELNVNALLLGDSALYLCASSWTSGVAKNIQYFGAGTRLSVL.